This T cell receptor (beta chain) was found in a study of T cell responses to AZD1222 COVID-19 vaccine. From germline, CDR1 is SQVTM and CDR2 ANQGSEA. After removal of 6 bases from V and 3 bases from J, the junction contained 13 bases not matched to a gene. The CDR3 sequence is 15 residues long. Details on this clone: Its antigen is undetermined.

Study-wide points: Only a handful of AZD1222 recipients were seropositive at baseline.

The protocol was immunoSEQ multiplex PCR, while the TCRdb copy is restricted to in-frame clones and leaves out a portion. The repertoire has around 91,000 clones, roughly nine tenths of them found once; the top ten carry 6.5% to 10%. The chain is built from TRBV29-1 and TRBJ2-7; TRBD2 matches 8 bases. This TCR came from an adult who received the AZD1222 COVID-19 vaccine. The sample consisted of peripheral blood, taken 28 days after the second AZD1222 dose. CDR3 nucleotides: TGCAGCGTAACCACTGGGGCGGGAGGAGTCTACGAGCAGTACTTC. It encodes CSVTTGAGGVYEQYF.